This is a list of T cell receptor beta chains from one sample in a study of Graves' ophthalmopathy and Graves' hyperthyroidism. TCRdb re-derived calls from the multiplex PCR reads in MiXCR, one entry per CDR3 protein. The table lists tens of thousands of distinct CDR3 sequences, approximately 55% of them singletons. The specimen sequenced was peripheral blood. These receptors originate from an adult woman with stable Graves' hyperthyroidism. CDR3s leave out the opening cysteine and the closing phenylalanine or tryptophan. Expanded clones are given a class, and other clones once, few, many or no size at all.

j_call clone_size v_call cdr3_aa
TRBJ2-5 - TRBV13 ASSFLAGDRETQY
TRBJ2-2 many TRBV30 AWSVLLATRTGELF
TRBJ2-3 - TRBV2 ASSGLAGGPTDTQY
TRBJ2-7 many TRBV11-2 ASSLHSGPYEQY
TRBJ2-7 many TRBV13 ASSIVSVSGYEQY
TRBJ1-4 medium-sized TRBV29-1 SVEGEGKLF
TRBJ1-1 many TRBV20-1 SARGYGAEAF
TRBJ2-1 few TRBV30 AWSVWDSLSNEQF
TRBJ2-7 - TRBV5-4 ASSLGGTRYAGQY
TRBJ2-5 once TRBV29-1 SSYSIGGETQY
TRBJ2-7 many TRBV27 ASSTSGQGAYEQY
TRBJ2-7 many TRBV5-1 ASSLGALAAHYEQY
TRBJ2-7 many TRBV9 ASSQDSGTGSYEQY
TRBJ1-1 once TRBV5-1 ASSPYRGTKAL
TRBJ2-7 - TRBV27 ATYEQY
TRBJ1-2 - TRBV19 ASSTDRGYGYT
TRBJ2-7 - TRBV6-1 ASSVIDRVTYEQY
TRBJ1-4 - TRBV25-1 ASRTGATNEKLF
TRBJ1-2 many TRBV9 ASSAWPPMAEYGYT
TRBJ2-7 many TRBV12-3/TRBV12-4 ASSLAGRGYEQY
TRBJ1-5 medium-sized TRBV24-1 ATSPGTGYTPQH
TRBJ2-7 many TRBV20-1 SAPDRGREQY
TRBJ2-2 medium-sized TRBV7-9 ASTGTGDNTGELF
TRBJ1-4 many TRBV5-1 ASSPRDRGEKLF
TRBJ2-3 - TRBV15 ATAGGGDTDTQY
TRBJ2-7 once TRBV20-1 SALAGATYEQY
TRBJ2-3 many TRBV19 ASSTSGGWTDTQY
TRBJ2-5 - TRBV7-3 ASSEQRLAQETQY
TRBJ1-3 many TRBV24-1 ATTDAGNTIY
TRBJ1-3 many TRBV28 ASSPGQGAYGGSGNTIY
TRBJ2-5 medium-sized TRBV7-8 ASSLAGGVETQY
TRBJ2-7 - TRBV7-9 ASSLGDRSYEQY
TRBJ2-2 - TRBV9 ASSPVEWAWGANTGELF
TRBJ1-2 medium-sized TRBV10-3 AISEDTGGAYGYT
TRBJ2-1 few TRBV6-5 ASSYQLGNEQF
TRBJ1-5 - TRBV7-9 ASSLAGTGIQPQH
TRBJ2-7 many TRBV7-3 ASGNGPYEQY
TRBJ1-1 once TRBV6-5 AGSYRGITEAF